This TCR beta chain appears in the sequencing data of a study of vaccination effects on CD4 cells after COVID-19. V was clipped by 1 base and J by 4 bases, with 11 bases between them. CDR1 and CDR2 from the germline V gene are MNHEY and SMNVEV (reference sequence). The CDR3 runs to 15 residues. For this clone: Its specificity is not known.

Antigen-specific CD4+ T cells expanded by the ViraFEST assay with viral peptide pools were then sequenced. Once cultured for 10 days, the cells underwent separation to obtain CD4+ T cells. Two-dose vaccination with either BNT162b2 or mRNA-1273 was given to the participants. The study found no prior SARS-CoV-2 infection in the vaccine recipients, who tested negative for nucleocapsid antibodies. A half-volume exchange with IL-2 medium occurred on days 3 and 7. The table came from immunoSEQ multiplex PCR; TCRdb's copy has only in-frame clones and leaves some out. The data show approximately 65,000 clones, with over 70% seen just once and roughly 1.5% held by the top ten.

The clonotype was recovered from a human donor who received a COVID-19 vaccine. The sample in question was CD4+ T cells from PBMCs cultured with HCoV-229E spike peptides, obtained after COVID-19 vaccination. The chain uses TRBV27 and TRBJ1-3; D unresolved. The DNA for the CDR3 is TGTGCCAGCAGTTTATTTAAGGGATCGGGAAACACCATATATTTT. Its protein is CASSLFKGSGNTIYF.